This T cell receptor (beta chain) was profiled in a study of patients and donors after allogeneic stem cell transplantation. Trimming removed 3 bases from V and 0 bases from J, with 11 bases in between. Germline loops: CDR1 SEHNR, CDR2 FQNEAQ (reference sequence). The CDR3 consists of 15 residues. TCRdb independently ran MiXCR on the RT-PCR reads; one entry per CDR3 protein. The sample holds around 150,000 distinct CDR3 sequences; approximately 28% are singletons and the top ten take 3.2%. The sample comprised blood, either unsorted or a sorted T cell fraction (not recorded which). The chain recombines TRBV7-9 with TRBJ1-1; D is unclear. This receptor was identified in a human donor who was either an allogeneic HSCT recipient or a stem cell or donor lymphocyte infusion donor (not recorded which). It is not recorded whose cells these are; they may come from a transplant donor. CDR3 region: CASSLQPTMNTEAFF. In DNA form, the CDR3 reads TGTGCCAGCAGCTTGCAGCCCACCATGAACACTGAAGCTTTCTTT.